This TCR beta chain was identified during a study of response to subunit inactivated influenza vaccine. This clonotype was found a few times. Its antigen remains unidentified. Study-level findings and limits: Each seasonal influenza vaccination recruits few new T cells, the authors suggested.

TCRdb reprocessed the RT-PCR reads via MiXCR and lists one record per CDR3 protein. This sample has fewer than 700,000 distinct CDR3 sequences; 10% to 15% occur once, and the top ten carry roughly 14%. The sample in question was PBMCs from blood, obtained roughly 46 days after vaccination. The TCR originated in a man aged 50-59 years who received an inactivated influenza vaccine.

The CDR3 reads CASSQDSGPGDEQYF. The CDR3 bases are TGTGCCAGCAGCCAAGACAGCGGGCCGGGCGACGAGCAGTACTTC. The rearrangement uses TRBV3-1 and TRBJ2-7; maybe TRBD2 (6 bases). The V and J ends lost 0 bases and 5 bases respectively, with 14 bases between them. This CDR3 is 15 amino acids long. CDR1 and CDR2 (germline): LGHDT, YNNKEL (reference sequence).